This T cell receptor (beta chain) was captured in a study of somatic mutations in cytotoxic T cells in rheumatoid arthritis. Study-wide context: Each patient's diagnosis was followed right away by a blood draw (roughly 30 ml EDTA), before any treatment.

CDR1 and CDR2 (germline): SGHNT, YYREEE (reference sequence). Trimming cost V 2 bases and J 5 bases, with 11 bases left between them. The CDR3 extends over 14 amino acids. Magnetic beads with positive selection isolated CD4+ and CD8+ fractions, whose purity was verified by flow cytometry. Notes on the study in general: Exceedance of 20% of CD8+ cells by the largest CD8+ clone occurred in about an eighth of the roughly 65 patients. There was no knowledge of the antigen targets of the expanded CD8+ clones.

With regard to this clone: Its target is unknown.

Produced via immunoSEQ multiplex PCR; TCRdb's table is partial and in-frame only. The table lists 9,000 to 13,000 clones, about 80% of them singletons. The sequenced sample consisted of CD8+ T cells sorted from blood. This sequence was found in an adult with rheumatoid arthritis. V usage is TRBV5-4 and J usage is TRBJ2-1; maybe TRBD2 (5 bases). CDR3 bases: TGTGCCAGCAGCTTCGGACTGCAAAACAATGAGCAGTTCTTC. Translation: CASSFGLQNNEQFF.